Below are 23 T cell receptor beta chains sequenced from a single sample in a study of T cell changes during pregnancy in multiple sclerosis. Profiling relied on immunoSEQ multiplex PCR, and the TCRdb table lists in-frame clones only, not all of them. The sample lists some 64,000 clones; about nine tenths were seen once. The material sequenced was peripheral blood, taken in the first trimester of pregnancy. These receptors came from a female donor in good health, enrolled as a control in a pregnancy study.

This chain joins TRBV14 and TRBJ2-1; 10 bases line up with TRBD2. Per the germline V gene, CDR1 is SGHDN and CDR2 is FVKESK. The CDR3 covers 16 residues. After removal of 1 base from V and 2 bases from J, the junction contained 2 bases not matched to a gene. CDR3 residues: CASSQVGLATYNEQFF. For the CDR3, the DNA is TGTGCCAGCAGCCAAGTGGGACTAGCGACCTACAATGAGCAGTTCTTC.

The chain couples TRBV30 to TRBJ2-4, with TRBD2 identical over 7 bases. The V and J ends lost 0 bases and 1 base, in that order; junction bases with no gene match: 0. The CDR3 is made up of 14 amino acids. Germline V gene sequence: CDR1 GTSNPN, CDR2 SVGIG (reference sequence). CDR3 coding DNA: TGTGCCTGGAGTGTAGCGGGGGCCAAAAACATTCAGTACTTC. Translation gives CAWSVAGAKNIQYF.

V usage is TRBV4-1 and J usage is TRBJ2-5; 7 bases agree with TRBD1. The V gene's germline CDR1 is MGHRA and CDR2 YSYEKL. This CDR3 contains 14 residues. Trimming at V came to 7 bases and at J to 5 bases, leaving 10 bases not matched to a gene. CDR3 amino acids: CASKEGAGAETQYF. Written as DNA, the CDR3 is TGCGCCAGCAAAGAGGGGGCAGGGGCCGAGACCCAGTACTTC.

The chain couples TRBV18 to TRBJ1-1; 7 bases agree with TRBD1. The germline gives CDR1 KGHSH, CDR2 LQKENI. V shed 2 bases and J 5 bases; nucleotides not matched to a gene: 11. There are 16 residues in the CDR3. CDR3 in amino acids: CASSPYAGGRGTEAFF. CDR3 nucleotides: TGTGCCAGCTCACCATACGCAGGGGGAAGGGGAACTGAAGCTTTCTTT.

This sequence joins TRBV14 and TRBJ2-1, with 10 bases matching TRBD2. Trimming took 3 bases from V and 7 from J; bases not matched to a gene: 6. Germline CDR1 reads SGHDN; CDR2 reads FVKESK. The CDR3 spans 15 residues. This chain's CDR3 is CASSHGLAAGNEQFF. The CDR3 DNA follows: TGTGCCAGCAGCCACGGACTAGCGGCAGGGAATGAGCAGTTCTTC.

The chain joins TRBV10-3 to TRBJ2-1, with 9 bases aligning to TRBD2. The CDR3 is made up of 16 amino acids. Germline V gene sequence: CDR1 ENHRY, CDR2 SYGVKD. V lost 0 bases and J lost 3; bases outside the gene matches: 3. The CDR3, as DNA: TGTGCCATCAGTGAGTCGTTAGCGGGGGACTACAATGAGCAGTTCTTC. It specifies CAISESLAGDYNEQFF.

The V gene is TRBV7-9, the J gene TRBJ2-5; maybe TRBD1 (6 bases). This CDR3 comprises 13 residues. V was cut by 5 bases and J by 1 base, with 8 bases left in between. Looked up from germline, CDR1 is SEHNR and CDR2 is FQNEAQ (reference sequence). DNA of the CDR3: TGTGCCAGCAGCCGGGACACCCAAGAGACCCAGTACTTC. It is translated as CASSRDTQETQYF.

In this sample, this clone turned up once. This chain joins TRBV4-1 and TRBJ2-3; TRBD2 matches 11 bases. CDR3 length equals 15 residues. With 5 bases clipped from V and 0 bases from J, the junction kept 1 base outside the gene matches. The germline V gene encodes CDR1 MGHRA and CDR2 YSYEKL. The CDR3 is CASSRTSGSTDTQYF. In nucleotides, the CDR3 is TGCGCCAGCAGCAGGACTAGCGGGAGCACAGATACGCAGTATTTT.

V and J are TRBV5-5 and TRBJ1-2; tentatively, D is TRBD1 (5 bases). CDR1 is SGHKS, CDR2 YYEKEE, per germline (reference sequence). This CDR3 spans 15 amino acids. Trimming pared 2 bases from V and 2 bases from J, leaving 13 bases between. The CDR3 region is CASSLPGNLNYGYTF. CDR3 bases: TGTGCCAGCAGCTTACCAGGGAATTTAAACTATGGCTACACCTTC.

The V gene is TRBV7-9, the J gene TRBJ1-5; 9 bases are shared with TRBD1. V shed 5 bases, J shed 2 bases, and the junction held 7 bases outside the gene matches. This CDR3 has 16 residues. Germline loops: CDR1 SEHNR, CDR2 FQNEAQ (reference sequence). The CDR3 coding sequence is TGTGCCAGCAGCGCCAGACAGGGGGGGGGCAATCAGCCCCAGCATTTT. Protein product: CASSARQGGGNQPQHF. The full variable domain, completed using reference TRBV7-9 and TRBJ1-5, is DTGVSQNPRHKITKRGQNVTFRCDPISEHNRLYWYRQTLGQGPEFLTYFQNEAQLEKSRLLSDRFSAERPKGSFSTLEIQRTEQGDSAMYLCASSARQGGGNQPQHFGDGTRLSIL.

The chain has TRBV6-1 and TRBJ2-2; D is unresolved. CDR3 size: 15 residues. Germline-derived CDR1 and CDR2 are MNHNS and SASEGT. The germline V and J ends were trimmed by 0 bases and 1 base, with 6 bases remaining between them. The CDR3 reads CASSEAPGNTGELFF. The CDR3 DNA sequence: TGTGCCAGCAGTGAAGCGCCAGGGAACACCGGGGAGCTGTTTTTT.

This clone has a single count. V is TRBV5-5 and J is TRBJ2-1, with 7 bases identical to TRBD2. Germline CDR1 is SGHKS and CDR2 is YYEKEE (reference sequence). V dropped 1 base and J dropped 10; count of bases not matched to a gene: 5. The CDR3 runs to 13 residues. CDR3 DNA: TGTGCCAGCAGCTTGATTCGGGACTACGAGCAGTTCTTC. Translating gives CASSLIRDYEQFF.

The CDR3 region has the DNA TGTGCCAGCACCAGGGAAGTCGGATCTGAAGCTTTCTTT. Its translation is CASTREVGSEAFF. The chain couples TRBV2 to TRBJ1-1; a weak D match, TRBD1 (5 bases). Germline V gives CDR1 SNHLY, CDR2 FYNNEI. The V gene lost 7 bases and the J gene lost 6 bases, with 15 bases spanning the gap. This CDR3 region has 13 residues.

The chain employs TRBV6-5 and TRBJ2-6; possible D gene TRBD1, 5 bases. The CDR3 is 14 amino acids. Between the trimmed V and J ends, which lost 6 bases and 4 bases, there was a span of 10 bases. CDR1 is MNHEY, CDR2 SVGAGI, per germline. CDR3 sequence reads: CASRGLTGANVLTF. CDR3 DNA: TGTGCCAGCAGGGGGCTTACCGGGGCCAACGTCCTGACTTTC.

CDR3: CASSPAAYGYTF. As DNA, the CDR3 is TGTGCCAGCAGTCCAGCGGCCTATGGCTACACCTTC. The chain carries TRBV7-9 and TRBJ1-2; D uncertain. V gave up 6 bases and J gave up 4 bases, with 9 bases separating them. The V gene's germline CDR1 is SEHNR and CDR2 FQNEAQ (reference sequence). This CDR3 region has 12 residues.

V and J are TRBV18 and TRBJ2-5; 7 bases are shared with TRBD1. Germline trimming cut 1 base from V and 4 bases from J; bases unmatched to any gene: 6. The germline V gene has CDR1 KGHSH and CDR2 LQKENI. The CDR3 has 15 residues. CDR3 nucleotide sequence: TGTGCCAGCTCACCACGACAGGGAATCGCAGAGACCCAGTACTTC. It encodes CASSPRQGIAETQYF. The full variable domain, rest sourced from reference TRBV18 and TRBJ2-5, is NAGVMQNPRHLVRRRGQEARLRCSPMKGHSHVYWYRQLPEEGLKFMVYLQKENIIDESGMPKERFSAEFPKEGPSILRIQQVVRGDSAAYFCASSPRQGIAETQYFGPGTRLLVL.

This rearrangement joins TRBV5-6 to TRBJ2-5, with D hard to call. The J call may be in error: the DNA end matches TRBJ2-7 better. Germline-derived CDR1 and CDR2 are SGHDT and YYEEEE. The CDR3 contains 13 residues. CDR3 nucleotides: TGTGCCAGCAGCCCCGGGTACAACTACGAGCAGTACTTC. This codes for CASSPGYNYEQYF.

This chain uses TRBV5-1 with TRBJ1-1; perhaps TRBD1 as D (6 bases). The CDR3 is made up of 12 amino acids. Looked up from germline, CDR1 is SGHRS and CDR2 is YFSETQ. The ends were cut back, 5 bases at V and 2 bases at J, with 7 bases in the middle. Here the CDR3 reads CASRTGNTEAFF. CDR3 in DNA: TGCGCCAGCAGGACAGGCAACACTGAAGCTTTCTTT.

The chain uses TRBV6-6 and TRBJ1-4, with D hard to call. The CDR3 has 14 amino acids. Germline loops: CDR1 MNHNY, CDR2 SVGAGI (reference sequence). Trimming left V 3 bases short and J 5 bases short, with 10 bases between. The DNA for the CDR3 is TGTGCCAGCAGTTATCGGGGATGGAATGAAAAACTGTTTTTT. It encodes CASSYRGWNEKLFF.

The gene calls are TRBV14 and TRBJ2-2, with TRBD2 identical over 8 bases. V shed 4 bases and J 8 bases; nucleotides not matched to a gene: 6. Per the germline V gene, CDR1 is SGHDN and CDR2 is FVKESK. This CDR3 contains 14 residues. The CDR3: CASSPPGGRGELFF. CDR3 DNA: TGTGCCAGCAGCCCGCCCGGCGGGAGGGGGGAGCTGTTTTTT.

V is TRBV6-5 and J is TRBJ2-1; no definite D call. CDR3 length equals 13 residues. Germline V CDR1 and CDR2: MNHEY, SVGAGI. V lost 4 bases and J lost 7, with 11 bases in between. The CDR3 region has the DNA TGTGCCAGCAGTTTTCGACTGGAAAATGAGCAGTTCTTC. Protein: CASSFRLENEQFF.

The chain recombines TRBV5-1 with TRBJ2-7; 8 nucleotides agree with TRBD2. V was pared by 0 bases and J by 2 bases, with 1 base of the junction left unmatched. This CDR3 is built from 14 residues. Germline V CDR1 and CDR2: SGHRS, YFSETQ. This CDR3 reads CASSLGTSTYEQYF. CDR3 nucleotide sequence: TGCGCCAGCAGCTTGGGGACTAGCACCTACGAGCAGTACTTC.

This chain joins TRBV10-3 and TRBJ2-2; 9 bases fit TRBD1. Germline V gene lookup returns CDR1 ENHRY and CDR2 SYGVKD. The junction had 10 bases not matched to a gene; V was cut back by 10 bases and J by 7 bases. This CDR3 is built from 14 residues. The CDR3 nucleotides read TGTGCCACCACGTCCCGGGACAGGGACGGGGAGCTGTTTTTT. This sequence encodes CATTSRDRDGELFF.